Listed below are T cell receptor beta chains from one sample, sequenced in a study of T cells in Graves' hyperthyroidism and ophthalmopathy. TCRdb recomputed calls from the multiplex PCR reads with MiXCR, one row per CDR3 protein. Of about 690,000 distinct CDR3 sequences in the sample, 15% to 20% were seen once. The specimen was blood. All receptors derive from a man aged 45-65 years with Graves' hyperthyroidism. Both conserved end residues are part of each CDR3. A D gene is named only where the DNA matches it firmly. Not every row has a clone size; where given, it reads once, few, many or a size class.

CDR3 | DNA | V | size | D | J | length
CASSQMTGTYEQYF | TGTGCCAGCAGCCAAATGACAGGGACCTACGAGCAGTACTTC | TRBV3-1 | . | TRBD1 | TRBJ2-7 | 14
CSVDLGSRDTQYF | TGCAGCGTTGATCTTGGGTCTCGGGATACGCAGTATTTT | TRBV29-1 | few | . | TRBJ2-3 | 13
CASSNRDRGLSPLHF | TGTGCCAGCAGTAACCGAGACAGGGGGCTTTCACCCCTCCACTTT | TRBV6-1 | many | TRBD1 | TRBJ1-6 | 15
CASSFLRTGAGYTF | TGTGCCAGCAGCTTCCTCCGGACAGGGGCGGGCTACACCTTC | TRBV12-3/TRBV12-4 | many | TRBD1 | TRBJ1-2 | 14
CASSYPQYEQYF | TGTGCCAGCAGTTACCCCCAGTACGAGCAGTACTTC | TRBV6-2/TRBV6-3 | many | . | TRBJ2-7 | 12
CASSQVRQGDSPLHF | TGTGCCAGCAGCCAGGTGAGGCAGGGGGATTCACCCCTCCACTTT | TRBV3-1 | . | TRBD1 | TRBJ1-6 | 15
CASSVGTAPTGELFF | TGCGCCAGCAGCGTAGGGACAGCGCCGACCGGGGAGCTGTTTTTT | TRBV5-1 | . | TRBD1 | TRBJ2-2 | 15
CASSSWEDSSYEQYF | TGTGCCAGCAGCTCCTGGGAGGATAGCTCCTACGAGCAGTACTTC | TRBV7-2 | many | . | TRBJ2-7 | 15
CASSISQLAQETQYF | TGTGCCAGTAGTATTAGTCAGCTAGCCCAAGAGACCCAGTACTTC | TRBV19 | few | . | TRBJ2-5 | 15
CASSAPGTTSTDTQYF | TGTGCCAGCAGTGCCCCCGGGACAACTAGCACAGATACGCAGTATTTT | TRBV27 | many | . | TRBJ2-3 | 16
CASSLSGTSGSSYNEQFF | TGTGCCAGCAGCTTGTCCGGGACTAGCGGGAGCTCCTACAATGAGCAGTTCTTC | TRBV5-8 | . | TRBD2 | TRBJ2-1 | 18